These 28 T cell receptor beta chains were sequenced from one sample in a study of shared clonotypes between healthy human individuals. Some clones are missing from TCRdb's copy, which holds only in-frame ones; the method was immunoSEQ multiplex PCR. The table has hundreds of thousands of clones, roughly four fifths seen once. Sequencing was performed on PBMCs. These TCRs come from a woman aged 40 to 50 in good health. Some clones in this sample may be carry-over from other donors' samples.

The chain links TRBV5-6 to TRBJ1-2, with 8 nucleotides matching TRBD1. Per the germline V gene, CDR1 is SGHDT and CDR2 is YYEEEE. After removal of 0 bases from V and 5 bases from J, the junction contained 12 bases not matched to a gene. The CDR3 has 17 residues. CDR3 bases: TGTGCCAGCAGCTTGGAGGACGGCAGGGGGCGTGGGTATGGCTACACCTTC. Residues: CASSLEDGRGRGYGYTF.

Details on this clone: Other DNA sequences in the sample encode the same CDR3. The rearrangement joins TRBV4-2 to TRBJ2-7; 9 nucleotides match TRBD1. V trimming: 4 bases; J trimming: 2 bases; junction bases outside the gene matches: 6. The V gene's germline CDR1 is LGHNA and CDR2 YNFKEQ. This CDR3 spans 15 amino acids. The CDR3 region has the DNA TGTGCCAGCAGCCCTTTGGGGGACAGGGCCTACGAGCAGTACTTC. Amino acid sequence: CASSPLGDRAYEQYF.

The rearrangement uses TRBV5-1 and TRBJ2-7, with 7 positions matching TRBD1. Germline V gene sequence: CDR1 SGHRS, CDR2 YFSETQ. The CDR3 is 12 residues long. The ends lost 4 bases at V and 7 bases at J; junction bases unmatched: 5. The CDR3 DNA reads TGCGCCAGCAGCATAGCAGGGGGAGAGCAGTACTTC. This sequence encodes CASSIAGGEQYF.

This chain uses TRBV7-9 with TRBJ1-6, with D unresolved. V was trimmed by 1 base and J by 0 bases, leaving 4 bases between them. The CDR3 is made up of 15 amino acids. Per germline, CDR1 SEHNR and CDR2 FQNEAQ (reference sequence). The CDR3 is CASSLGSSYNSPLHF. The CDR3 region has the DNA TGTGCCAGCAGCTTAGGGAGCTCCTATAATTCACCCCTCCACTTT.

Only a few counts were recorded for this clone. The chain has TRBV7-2 and TRBJ2-1; maybe TRBD2 (6 bases). The CDR3 sequence is 15 residues long. Trimming stripped 4 bases from V and 4 bases from J, with 14 bases between. CDR1 SGHTA and CDR2 FQGNSA come from the germline V gene. The CDR3 bases are TGTGCCAGCAGCTCACCCGGGACTCCATACAATGAGCAGTTCTTC. It translates to CASSSPGTPYNEQFF.

The gene calls are TRBV7-3 and TRBJ1-1, with TRBD1 as a possible D gene (6 bases). Germline V gives CDR1 SGHTA, CDR2 FQGTGA. This CDR3 has 13 amino acids. Trimming removed 6 bases at V and 3 bases at J, with 11 bases between. This chain's CDR3 is CASSTGAYTEAFF. The CDR3 DNA reads as TGTGCCAGCAGTACGGGGGCTTACACTGAAGCTTTCTTT.

V is TRBV10-3 and J is TRBJ2-7, with 10 bases identical to TRBD2. The V segment lost 10 bases and the J segment 4 bases; nucleotides outside the gene matches: 7. Germline assignment: CDR1 ENHRY and CDR2 SYGVKD. This CDR3 contains 13 residues. The CDR3 loop is CATRGGLAYEQYF. CDR3 nucleotides: TGTGCCACGAGGGGGGGACTAGCGTACGAGCAGTACTTC.

This chain joins TRBV2 and TRBJ1-5; D uncertain. Germline CDR1 reads SNHLY; CDR2 reads FYNNEI. This CDR3 contains 14 residues. Trimming removed 2 bases at V and 5 bases at J, with 10 bases between. For the CDR3, the DNA is TGTGCCAGCAGTGAAATGCAGAGTGATCAGCCCCAGCATTTT. The encoded protein is CASSEMQSDQPQHF.

The V gene is TRBV6-1, the J gene TRBJ2-7; D is ambiguous. V was pared by 5 bases and J by 3 bases, with 14 bases between. Germline-derived CDR1 and CDR2 are MNHNS and SASEGT. CDR3 length: 14 residues. CDR3 sequence (DNA): TGTGCCAGCAGTCCCGAGAAGTGGGTCTACGAGCAGTACTTC. Protein product: CASSPEKWVYEQYF.

As to this clone: One end of the junction varies from germline; a read error may be responsible. This chain links TRBV28 with TRBJ2-7; maybe TRBD2 (6 bases). CDR1 and CDR2 (germline): MDHEN, SYDVKM. CDR3 length equals 14 residues. CDR3 DNA: TGTGCCAGCAGTTTTCCCGGGAGAGGCAACGAGCAGTGCTTC. This translates into CASSFPGRGNEQCF. Variable domain in full (rest from reference TRBV28 and TRBJ2-7): DVKVTQSSRYLVKRTGEKVFLECVQDMDHENMFWYRQDPGLGLRLIYFSYDVKMKEKGDIPEGYSVSREKKERFSLILESASTNQTSMYLCASSFPGRGNEQCFGPGTRLTVT.

The chain employs TRBV6-6 and TRBJ2-3; TRBD2 agrees at 12 bases. Germline lookup yields CDR1 MNHNY and CDR2 SVGAGI (reference sequence). This CDR3 comprises 14 residues. The trim removed 10 bases at V and 2 bases at J, leaving 4 bases unmatched. The DNA of the CDR3 is TGTGCCACCAGGACTAGCGGGAACACAGATACGCAGTATTTT. As protein: CATRTSGNTDTQYF.

V is TRBV4-3 and J is TRBJ1-2; D is ambiguous. The CDR3 covers 15 residues. CDR1 and CDR2 from the germline V gene are LGHNA and YSLEER. The V and J ends lost 1 base and 6 bases respectively, with 15 bases between them. The CDR3 is CASSQVSSFVDGYTF. As DNA, the CDR3 is TGCGCCAGCAGCCAAGTATCTAGTTTCGTTGATGGCTACACCTTC.

This clone was observed a single time. The gene calls are TRBV27 and TRBJ2-3; 7 bases align to TRBD1. CDR1 and CDR2 (germline): MNHEY, SMNVEV (reference sequence). The CDR3 is 15 residues long. V lost 6 bases and J lost 0; bases outside the gene matches: 6. The CDR3 nucleotides read TGTGCCAGCAGCCCCGAGGGACAGAGCACAGATACGCAGTATTTT. This encodes CASSPEGQSTDTQYF.

V usage is TRBV5-8 and J usage is TRBJ1-3, with D possibly being TRBD1 (5 bases). Trimming shortened V by 0 bases and J by 2 bases, and 9 bases separated the two germline ends. Germline CDR1 reads SGHTS; CDR2 reads YDEGEE. This CDR3 comprises 15 residues. The CDR3 here is CASSLGDSTGNTIYF. The CDR3 nucleotides are TGTGCCAGCAGCTTGGGGGACTCAACTGGAAACACCATATATTTT.

The CDR3 DNA follows: TGCGCCAGCCTTAAAGGGGGCAACACCGGGGAGCTGTTTTTT. This translates into CASLKGGNTGELFF. The chain uses TRBV5-1 and TRBJ2-2; 7 nucleotides line up with TRBD1. There are 14 residues in the CDR3. CDR1 SGHRS and CDR2 YFSETQ come from the germline V gene. J gave up 2 bases and V 7 bases, and 5 bases lay outside the gene matches.

J is TRBJ1-2 and V is TRBV6-1; D is unclear. CDR1 is MNHNS and CDR2 is SASEGT in the germline V gene. V gave up 4 bases and J gave up 9 bases, with 9 bases separating them. CDR3 size: 11 residues. The CDR3 loop is CASSVRYRYTF. The CDR3 DNA reads as TGTGCCAGCAGTGTCAGGTACCGCTACACCTTC.

The V and J genes are TRBV30 and TRBJ2-5; 10 nucleotides line up with TRBD2. The CDR3 extends over 16 amino acids. Trimming took 5 bases from V and 4 from J; bases not matched to a gene: 13. CDR1 is GTSNPN and CDR2 is SVGIG in the germline V gene (reference sequence). For the CDR3, the DNA is TGTGCCTGGGACGTACGAAGCAGCGGGAGGGGAGAGACCCAGTACTTC. Translation: CAWDVRSSGRGETQYF.

Remarks on this clone: The sample holds other DNA sequences that translate to the same CDR3. The V call is TRBV5-6, the J call TRBJ2-3, with 12 bases identical to TRBD2. This CDR3 contains 19 residues. CDR1 is SGHDT and CDR2 is YYEEEE in the germline V gene. V lost 0 bases to trimming and J lost 3 bases; unmatched junction nucleotides: 11. For the CDR3, the DNA is TGTGCCAGCAGCTTGGGCCCACCGCTCCTAGCGGGAGGGACAGATACGCAGTATTTT. Amino acid sequence: CASSLGPPLLAGGTDTQYF.

This rearrangement joins TRBV2 to TRBJ2-4; D gene unclear. Germline V gene data show CDR1 as SNHLY and CDR2 as FYNNEI. The CDR3 has 13 residues. Trimming cost V 3 bases and J 15 bases, with 18 bases left between them. The CDR3 DNA sequence: TGTGCCAGCAGTGATAGCCTGACAAGGTCCGCGTACTTC. It yields the protein CASSDSLTRSAYF.

To note about this clone: A single base is all that separates this from a far larger clone, so a read error is likely. The chain joins TRBV6-1 to TRBJ2-7; perhaps TRBD2 as D (6 bases). The ends were cut back, 5 bases at V and 2 bases at J, with 16 bases in the middle. Germline CDR1 reads MNHNS; CDR2 reads SASEGT. This CDR3 is built from 15 residues. CDR3 sequence (DNA): TGTGCCAGCAGTCCCCGACTAGGTCCGCCCTACGAGCAGTACTTC. Translated, it gives CASSPRLGPPYEQYF.

This clone was counted a few times. The chain couples TRBV9 to TRBJ2-1; D not resolved. V lost 0 bases and J 10 bases, leaving 5 bases between the germline ends. CDR3 length: 11 residues. Per germline, CDR1 SGDLS and CDR2 YYNGEE. CDR3: CASSVGVEQFF. In DNA form, the CDR3 reads TGTGCCAGCAGCGTAGGGGTGGAGCAGTTCTTC.

This chain uses TRBV10-2 with TRBJ2-7; D possibly matches TRBD1 or TRBD2 (5 bases each). The CDR3 sequence is 14 residues long. CDR1 and CDR2 from the germline V gene are WSHSY and SAAADI. The V and J ends lost 7 bases and 3 bases respectively, with 16 bases between them. CDR3 in DNA: TGCGCCAGCATCCAGACTCGGGACGGCTACGAGCAGTACTTC. Translated: CASIQTRDGYEQYF.

The V call is TRBV19, the J call TRBJ2-1, with TRBD2 matching 13 bases. There are 19 residues in the CDR3. Germline V gene lookup returns CDR1 LNHDA and CDR2 SQIVND (reference sequence). V was clipped by 0 bases and J by 7 bases; unmatched bases: 12. The CDR3 DNA is TGTGCCAGTAGTATAGAGCCCTCACGACTAGCGGGAGGTCGTAATGAGCAGTTCTTC. This sequence encodes CASSIEPSRLAGGRNEQFF.

This clone was detected many times. Other DNA sequences of this sample code for an identical CDR3. The V call is TRBV7-9, the J call TRBJ2-1; possible D gene TRBD2, 7 bases. V lost 5 bases to trimming and J lost 0 bases, with 14 bases between them. This CDR3 has 16 amino acids. Looked up from germline, CDR1 is SEHNR and CDR2 is FQNEAQ (reference sequence). The CDR3 nucleotides are TGTGCCAGCAGCGCCTGGGGGGGCGTCTCCTACAATGAGCAGTTCTTC. Residues: CASSAWGGVSYNEQFF.

The chain couples TRBV4-1 to TRBJ2-7; TRBD2 agrees at 7 bases. Germline V gene lookup returns CDR1 MGHRA and CDR2 YSYEKL. The CDR3 runs 19 residues. The V gene end was trimmed by 3 bases and the J gene end by 0 bases; junction bases not matched to a gene: 17. CDR3 sequence: CASSQNVIAGFRSSYEQYF. In nucleotides, the CDR3 is TGCGCCAGCAGCCAGAATGTGATAGCGGGTTTTCGAAGCTCCTACGAGCAGTACTTC.

This clone was observed a handful of times. V usage is TRBV2 and J usage is TRBJ1-5, with D tentatively TRBD1 (6 bases). V gave up 2 bases and J gave up 5 bases, with 10 bases separating them. Germline V gene sequence: CDR1 SNHLY, CDR2 FYNNEI. The CDR3 covers 14 residues. The CDR3 is CASSEQGRDQPQHF. CDR3 nucleotides: TGTGCCAGCAGTGAACAGGGGAGGGATCAGCCCCAGCATTTT.

Only a few counts were recorded for this clone. V gene TRBV5-1 combines with J gene TRBJ1-2; D is undetermined. The CDR3 totals 12 residues. Trimming cost V 5 bases and J 5 bases, with 10 bases left between them. Germline V lookup: CDR1 SGHRS, CDR2 YFSETQ. Written as DNA, the CDR3 is TGCGCCAGCAGGAGCAGCGAGTATGGCTACACCTTC. Translating it yields CASRSSEYGYTF. The full variable domain, with the rest looked up from reference TRBV5-1 and TRBJ1-2, is KAGVTQTPRYLIKTRGQQVTLSCSPISGHRSVSWYQQTPGQGLQFLFEYFSETQRNKGNFPGRFSGRQFSNSRSEMNVSTLELGDSALYLCASRSSEYGYTFGSGTRLTVV.

This clone has more than one count but fewer than ten. CDR3: CASSPGTVNEKLFF. CDR3 DNA: TGTGCCAGCAGTCCAGGGACAGTTAATGAAAAACTGTTTTTT. The chain uses TRBV6-6 and TRBJ1-4, with 7 bases identical to TRBD1. Per germline, CDR1 MNHNY and CDR2 SVGAGI (reference sequence). V trimming: 5 bases; J trimming: 4 bases; junction bases outside the gene matches: 4. This CDR3 contains 14 residues.